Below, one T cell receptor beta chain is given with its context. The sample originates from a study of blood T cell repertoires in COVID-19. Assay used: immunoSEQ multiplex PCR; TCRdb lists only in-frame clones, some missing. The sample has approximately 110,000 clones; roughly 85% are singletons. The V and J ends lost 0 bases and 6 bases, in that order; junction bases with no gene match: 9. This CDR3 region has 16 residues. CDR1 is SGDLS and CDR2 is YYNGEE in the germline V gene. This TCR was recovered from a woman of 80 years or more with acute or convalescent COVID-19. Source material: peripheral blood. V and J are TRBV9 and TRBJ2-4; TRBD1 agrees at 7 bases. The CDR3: CASSVAAQGRGNIQYF. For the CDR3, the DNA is TGTGCCAGCAGCGTAGCCGCACAGGGGCGTGGAAACATTCAGTACTTC.